This T cell receptor (beta chain) was observed in a study of blood T cell repertoires in COVID-19. Study as a whole: The United States, Italy and Spain were the sources of the acute and convalescent COVID-19 samples. From T cells, B-cell-depleted T cells, or PBMCs came the material, which was cDNA or gDNA.

CDR1 is SGHRS, CDR2 YFSETQ, per germline. The CDR3 consists of 15 residues. V gave up 0 bases and J gave up 1 base, with 9 bases separating them. Methods used by the authors: Scientists estimated how many nucleated cells there were by amplifying reference gene primers. TCRdb's table, derived via immunoSEQ multiplex PCR, lists solely in-frame clones and lacks some. The V and J calls and clone size come from that table; D and trimming were worked out from the DNA. The sample yields about 97,000 clones, roughly 92% seen once. The chain employs TRBV5-1 and TRBJ2-3; D might be TRBD1 (6 bases). The receptor was derived from a man aged 45 to 65 with active COVID-19. The sequenced sample was peripheral blood. The CDR3 is CASSLEGDGTDTQYF. CDR3 sequence (DNA): TGCGCCAGCAGCTTGGAGGGGGATGGCACAGATACGCAGTATTTT.